These 4 T cell receptor beta chains were all obtained from the same sample, sequenced in a study of blood T cell repertoires in COVID-19. TCRdb's copy holds only in-frame clones and misses some; the assay was immunoSEQ multiplex PCR. The sample holds about 120,000 clones, roughly three quarters seen once. The sequenced material came from peripheral blood. The receptors were gathered from a woman older than 75 with acute or convalescent COVID-19.

The chain recombines TRBV28 with TRBJ1-1; TRBD1 might be the D (6 bases). V shed 10 bases and J shed 4 bases, with 22 bases lying between them. The germline V gene encodes CDR1 MDHEN and CDR2 SYDVKM. The CDR3 length is 15 residues. The CDR3 protein is CATAHHLTGITEAFF. The CDR3, as DNA: TGTGCCACCGCTCACCACTTAACAGGGATCACTGAAGCTTTCTTT.

This clone was seen a few times. The chain employs TRBV5-4 and TRBJ1-5; unclear D gene. The CDR3 is made up of 13 amino acids. Trimming left V 2 bases short and J 4 bases short, with 7 bases between. Germline lookup yields CDR1 SGHNT and CDR2 YYREEE (reference sequence). The CDR3 reads CASSLSPNQPQHF. The CDR3, as DNA: TGTGCCAGCAGCTTAAGCCCAAATCAGCCCCAGCATTTT.

CDR3 DNA: TGTGCCATCAGTGAGTCAGGGAGACAGGGGGCTGGCGAGCAGTACTTC. It encodes CAISESGRQGAGEQYF. The rearrangement links TRBV10-3 to TRBJ2-7, with 10 bases that match TRBD1. The V gene's germline CDR1 is ENHRY and CDR2 SYGVKD. The CDR3 has 16 residues. V lost 0 bases, J lost 6 bases, and 8 bases stayed unmatched.

This chain uses TRBV9 with TRBJ2-2, with D possibly being TRBD1 (6 bases). The CDR3 consists of 16 residues. V was pared by 1 base and J by 2 bases, with 12 bases between. The germline V gene encodes CDR1 SGDLS and CDR2 YYNGEE. CDR3 protein: CASSVTTGLNTGELFF. The CDR3, as DNA: TGTGCCAGCAGCGTAACGACAGGACTTAACACCGGGGAGCTGTTTTTT.